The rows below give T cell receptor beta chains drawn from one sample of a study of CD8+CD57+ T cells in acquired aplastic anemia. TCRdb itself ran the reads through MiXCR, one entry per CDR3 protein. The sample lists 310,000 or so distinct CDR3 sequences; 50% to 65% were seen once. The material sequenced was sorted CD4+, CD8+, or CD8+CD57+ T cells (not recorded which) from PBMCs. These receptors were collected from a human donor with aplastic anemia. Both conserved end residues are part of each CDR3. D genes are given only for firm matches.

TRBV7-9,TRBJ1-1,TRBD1,CASSSTGANTEAFF
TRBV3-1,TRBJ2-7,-,CASSLTSNKQYF
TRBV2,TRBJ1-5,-,CASSELQHF
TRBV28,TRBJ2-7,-,CASSSPADPYEQYF
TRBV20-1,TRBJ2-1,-,CSARDGALVEQFF
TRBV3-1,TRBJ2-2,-,CASSGQGTGELFF
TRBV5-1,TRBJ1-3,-,CASSTGTGNTIYF
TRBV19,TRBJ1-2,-,CASSRELYGYTF
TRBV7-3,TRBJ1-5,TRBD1,CASSPGGGQGEPQHF
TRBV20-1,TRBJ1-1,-,CSASQGETEAFF
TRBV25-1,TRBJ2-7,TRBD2,CASSLAGAAYEQYF
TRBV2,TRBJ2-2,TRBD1,CASGGQITGELFF
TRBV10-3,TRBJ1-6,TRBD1,CASSRGYNSPLHF
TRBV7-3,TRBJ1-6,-,CASSLRDGGYSPLHF
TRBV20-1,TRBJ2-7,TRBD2,CSAPQLTSGTYEQYF
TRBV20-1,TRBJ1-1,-,CSARREGMPEAFF
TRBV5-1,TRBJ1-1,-,CASSFRGATTEAFF
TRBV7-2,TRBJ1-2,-,CASSLAAGEGWPYGYTF
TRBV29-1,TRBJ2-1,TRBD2,CSVDGGGSSYNEQFF
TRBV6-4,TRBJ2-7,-,CASSGPAKWSYEQYF
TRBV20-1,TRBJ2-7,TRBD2,CSARVGSGAYEQYF
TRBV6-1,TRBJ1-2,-,CASSESLGRVNGYTF
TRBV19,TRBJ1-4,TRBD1,CASSITGQGAQPTNEKLFF
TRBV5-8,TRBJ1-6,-,CASSLAGGRVSPLHF
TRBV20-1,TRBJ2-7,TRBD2,CSARAGGTFNEQYF
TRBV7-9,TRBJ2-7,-,CASSGEQDLLNEQYF
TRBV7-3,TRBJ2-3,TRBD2,CASSFGGDVGGGNEQYF
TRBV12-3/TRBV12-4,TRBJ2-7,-,CASRPGPF
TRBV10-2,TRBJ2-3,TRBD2,CASSKAGGRTDTQYF
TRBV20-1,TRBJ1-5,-,CSASYQTNQPQHF
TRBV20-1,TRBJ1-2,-,CSARERIAGYTF
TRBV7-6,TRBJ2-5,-,CASSLAVEGETQYF
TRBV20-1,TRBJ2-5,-,CSATWARGVQETQYF
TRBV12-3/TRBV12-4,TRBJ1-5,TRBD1,CASSRTGGGQPQHF
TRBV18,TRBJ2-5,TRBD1,CASSPMGQQETQYF
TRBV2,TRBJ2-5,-,CASKSTETQYF
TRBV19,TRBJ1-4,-,CASSTGVTGEKLFF
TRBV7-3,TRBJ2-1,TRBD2,CASSLGPGLDSSGEQFF
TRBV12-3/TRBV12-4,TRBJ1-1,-,CASSSKAGTSFLAEAFF
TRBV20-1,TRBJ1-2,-,CSAREGAGLYGYTF
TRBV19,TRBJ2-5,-,CASSPRTEQETQYF
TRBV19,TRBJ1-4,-,CASRRGLDFNEKLFF
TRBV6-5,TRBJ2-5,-,CASRDTSRETQYF
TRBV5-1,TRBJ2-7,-,CASSLIGAASYEQYF
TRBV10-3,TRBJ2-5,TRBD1,CAIRAGQGEIGTQYF
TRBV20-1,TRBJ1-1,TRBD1,CSARTGGPNTEAFF
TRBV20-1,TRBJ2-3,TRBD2,CSARDSTSSGSTDTQYF
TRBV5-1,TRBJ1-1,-,CASSADTGIGNTEAFF
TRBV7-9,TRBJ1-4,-,CASGTGFEKLFF
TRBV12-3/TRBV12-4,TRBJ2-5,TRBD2,CASSFSSGRETQYF
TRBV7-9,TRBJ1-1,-,CASSLDGSNTEAFF
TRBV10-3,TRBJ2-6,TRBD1,CAISVQGANVLTF